This T cell receptor (beta chain) was retrieved from a study of blood T cell repertoires in COVID-19. Study summary: Donors in the United States, Italy and Spain gave samples during acute or convalescent COVID-19.

This clone was seen only a few times. Original processing methods: Reference gene primer amplification gave estimated nucleated cell counts. Generated by immunoSEQ multiplex PCR, the TCRdb table keeps only in-frame clones and is missing some. V, J and clone size were drawn from that table, and D and trimming were deduced from the DNA. The sample lists 100,000 or so clones; approximately 80% were seen once. V was pared by 5 bases and J by 7 bases, with 10 bases of the junction left unmatched. The CDR3 totals 15 residues. Germline V gene data show CDR1 as SGHVS and CDR2 as FNYEAQ. What was sequenced was peripheral blood. The source of this sequence is a woman aged 80 or over with acute or convalescent COVID-19. J is TRBJ2-1 and V is TRBV7-6; TRBD1 matches at 8 bases. CDR3 sequence: CASSPGQGKGNEQFF. CDR3 nucleotides: TGTGCCAGCAGCCCCGGACAGGGTAAAGGGAATGAGCAGTTCTTC.